This TCR beta chain was captured in a study of breast tumors, draining lymph nodes, adjacent tissues. Axillary draining lymph nodes of breast cancer patients supplied the node samples. This clonotype was observed many times. Trimming stripped 0 bases from V and 1 base from J, with 11 bases between. Germline CDR1 reads LNHDA; CDR2 reads SQIVND (reference sequence). The CDR3 totals 16 residues. MiXCR was run by TCRdb on the multiplex PCR reads, yielding one entry per CDR3 protein. The sample lists 150,000 to 200,000 distinct CDR3 sequences; 25% to 40% were seen once. Specimen: axillary lymph node tissue. This chain joins TRBV19 and TRBJ2-3; D is uncertain. The TCR sequence derives from a female donor with breast cancer. Some clones in this sample may be carry-over from other donors' samples. The CDR3 region has the DNA TGTGCCAGTAGTATAGAGGGAAGCCCTGGCACAGATACGCAGTATTTT. Its protein is CASSIEGSPGTDTQYF.